This is a list of T cell receptor beta chains from one sample in a study of blood T cell repertoires in COVID-19. Libraries were prepared by immunoSEQ multiplex PCR; TCRdb keeps only in-frame clonotypes and omits some of them. Among 130,000 to 150,000 clones listed, approximately 88% were seen once. The source material was peripheral blood. The receptors derive from a woman aged 50 to 60 with acute or convalescent COVID-19. Both conserved end residues are part of each CDR3.

>TRBJ2-1|TRBV10-3
CAISDSVASGRPRLNEQFF
>TRBJ2-4|TRBV15
CATSRDPSGALAKNIQYF
>TRBJ2-1|TRBV14
CASSPLGGYNEQFF
>TRBJ2-6|TRBV5-6
CASSRYGDSGANVLTF
>TRBJ1-2|TRBV5-6
CASSLWADYGYTF
>TRBJ2-7|TRBV5-1
CASSYSGGYEQYF
>TRBJ2-3|TRBV11-2
CASSPTGQGTDTQYF
>TRBJ1-1|TRBV7-7
CASSLVPLGARDTEAFF
>TRBJ2-7|TRBV6-5
CASRRGQGSHEQYF
>TRBJ2-1|TRBV9
CASSQMDSNEQFF
>TRBJ1-4|TRBV25-1
CASSEPIDRKEDEKLFF
>TRBJ1-6|TRBV12-3/TRBV12-4
CASSGGHYSPLHF